This T cell receptor (beta chain) derives from a study of molecular identifiers for immune sequencing clone quantification. MiXCR was run by TCRdb on the PCR reads, yielding one entry per CDR3 protein. The table records 400,000 to 600,000 distinct CDR3 sequences, around a fifth of them present only once. There are 19 residues in the CDR3. Germline V gives CDR1 LGHNA, CDR2 YSLEER. V was trimmed by 0 bases and J by 3 bases, leaving 21 bases between them. This clonotype was counted a few times. V usage is TRBV4-3 and J usage is TRBJ2-1, with no clear D. The sequenced sample was naive CD8+ T cells from blood, with Jurkat cell RNA spiked in. The subset is: FACS-sorted CD8+CD4-CCR7+CD45RA+ naive T cells. This sequence originates from a human donor in good health. Some libraries in this study had Jurkat cell RNA spiked in. The chain's CDR3 is CASSQDLRSYNQVYNEQFF. The CDR3 DNA is TGCGCCAGCAGCCAAGATCTCAGGTCCTACAACCAAGTCTACAATGAGCAGTTCTTC.